The next 23 T cell receptor beta chains were all read from a single sample in a study of blood T cell repertoires in COVID-19. TCRdb's table, derived via immunoSEQ multiplex PCR, lists solely in-frame clones and lacks some. The sample holds under 130,000 clones, around 84% seen once. Sequences were obtained from peripheral blood. These receptors were taken from a human donor in a cohort sampled during active COVID-19.

The genes are TRBV2 and TRBJ1-1; maybe TRBD1 (5 bases). Germline CDR1 and CDR2: SNHLY and FYNNEI. The CDR3 contains 20 residues. Deletions cut 4 bases from V and 4 bases from J, with 31 bases between. The CDR3 reads CASSGQGVEGWHAGRTEAFF. The CDR3 nucleotides are TGTGCCAGCAGTGGTCAAGGTGTGGAAGGCTGGCATGCGGGGCGCACTGAAGCTTTCTTT.

The chain has TRBV19 and TRBJ2-5; 10 nucleotides agree with TRBD1. CDR3 length equals 16 residues. The germline V gene has CDR1 LNHDA and CDR2 SQIVND (reference sequence). V lost 2 bases and J lost 5; bases outside the gene matches: 8. CDR3 region: CASSISVGQGVETQYF. The CDR3 DNA reads TGTGCCAGTAGTATATCGGTTGGACAGGGGGTTGAGACCCAGTACTTC.

V is TRBV7-2 and J is TRBJ1-6; D remains ambiguous. Trimming took 0 bases from V and 7 from J, leaving 7 bases between them. The CDR3 is 14 amino acids. CDR1 is SGHTA, CDR2 FQGNSA, per germline. The CDR3 nucleotides are TGTGCCAGCAGCTTAGCAGCGGGGAATTCACCCCTCCACTTT. It specifies CASSLAAGNSPLHF.

The chain has TRBV24-1 and TRBJ1-5; D remains unclear. V dropped 5 bases and J dropped 10 bases, with 17 bases sitting between them. From germline, CDR1 is KGHDR and CDR2 SFDVKD. The CDR3 has 14 amino acids. The CDR3 loop is CATSVAGPSNPQHF. The CDR3 coding sequence is TGTGCCACCAGTGTTGCAGGCCCCTCTAACCCCCAGCATTTT.

The V gene is TRBV10-3, the J gene TRBJ2-7, with D possibly matching TRBD1 (6 bases). V lost 11 bases to trimming and J lost 4 bases, with 24 bases between them. The CDR3 loop spans 15 amino acids. The germline V gene has CDR1 ENHRY and CDR2 SYGVKD. CDR3 DNA: TGTGCCTCAGACGAGACCAGGGGTCCGGGATACGAGCAGTACTTC. It is translated as CASDETRGPGYEQYF.

The rearrangement uses TRBV28 and TRBJ1-2; D unresolved. The germline gives CDR1 MDHEN, CDR2 SYDVKM. Trimming cost V 6 bases and J 1 base, with 15 bases left between them. This CDR3 contains 15 residues. In DNA, the CDR3 is TGTGCCAGCAGCACCCGGCCGGGGTATAACTATGGCTACACCTTC. Its translation is CASSTRPGYNYGYTF.

The chain uses TRBV30 and TRBJ1-1; D ambiguous. The CDR3 runs to 11 residues. CDR1 is GTSNPN, CDR2 SVGIG, per germline (reference sequence). Between the trimmed V and J ends, which lost 4 bases and 7 bases, there was a span of 10 bases. Here the CDR3 DNA reads TGTGCCTGGACTGAGGTGATTGAAGCTTTCTTT. It yields the protein CAWTEVIEAFF.

The chain combines TRBV18 with TRBJ2-2; 8 bases are a match to TRBD2. Germline V gene sequence: CDR1 KGHSH, CDR2 LQKENI. The J segment lost 6 bases and the V segment lost 0 bases, leaving 6 bases of the junction unmatched. The CDR3 has 16 residues. CDR3 nucleotide sequence: TGTGCCAGCTCACCACCAATGGCGGGAGGCTCCGGGGAGCTGTTTTTT. It encodes CASSPPMAGGSGELFF.

This chain connects TRBV19 to TRBJ2-3; 9 bases align to TRBD2. From germline, CDR1 is LNHDA and CDR2 SQIVND (reference sequence). This CDR3 contains 18 residues. Germline trimming cut 3 bases from V and 7 bases from J; bases unmatched to any gene: 17. The CDR3 loop reads CASSIALKFLAGPNTQYF. The CDR3 nucleotides are TGTGCCAGTAGTATCGCCCTCAAGTTTCTAGCGGGACCAAATACGCAGTATTTT.

The V gene is TRBV9, the J gene TRBJ2-7; TRBD2 aligns across 7 bases. The CDR3 contains 16 residues. Trimming cost V 4 bases and J 2 bases; bases outside gene matches: 12. From germline, CDR1 is SGDLS and CDR2 YYNGEE. CDR3 loop: CASSFGGEGTTYEQYF. DNA of the CDR3: TGTGCCAGCAGCTTCGGAGGGGAGGGGACTACCTACGAGCAGTACTTC.

This clone was picked up a small number of times. This chain joins TRBV30 and TRBJ1-6; D gene uncertain. The germline V gene has CDR1 GTSNPN and CDR2 SVGIG (reference sequence). Trimming shortened V by 2 bases and J by 17 bases, and 10 bases separated the two germline ends. The CDR3 runs 10 residues. The CDR3 sequence is CAWSRTSIHF. In DNA, the CDR3 is TGTGCCTGGAGTAGGACTTCGATCCACTTT.

The chain uses TRBV28 and TRBJ2-3; TRBD2 aligns across 8 bases. This CDR3 contains 15 residues. The J segment lost 1 base and the V segment lost 0 bases, leaving 0 bases of the junction unmatched. Germline CDR1 reads MDHEN; CDR2 reads SYDVKM. DNA of the CDR3: TGTGCCAGCAGTTTATGGCGGGGGGGCACAGATACGCAGTATTTT. This sequence encodes CASSLWRGGTDTQYF.

V gene TRBV4-1 combines with J gene TRBJ2-2; 10 bases align to TRBD2. This CDR3 comprises 18 residues. V gave up 2 bases and J gave up 7 bases; unmatched junction bases: 13. The germline V gene encodes CDR1 MGHRA and CDR2 YSYEKL. CDR3: CASSQWASPSGSFGELFF. CDR3 coding DNA: TGCGCCAGCAGCCAATGGGCGTCCCCTAGCGGGAGTTTCGGGGAGCTGTTTTTT.

This clone has only one observation. The CDR3: CASSPQQGGGRTEAFF. The CDR3 DNA reads TGTGCCAGCTCACCACAACAGGGCGGCGGTAGGACTGAAGCTTTCTTT. The chain recombines TRBV18 with TRBJ1-1; weak D call: TRBD1 (6 bases). V was pared by 1 base and J by 5 bases, with 17 bases between. Germline assignment: CDR1 KGHSH and CDR2 LQKENI. CDR3 length: 16 residues.

The chain recombines TRBV5-1 with TRBJ1-5; TRBD1 agrees at 9 bases. This CDR3 is built from 16 residues. With V trimmed by 0 bases and J by 5 bases, 6 bases remained unmatched. CDR1 is SGHRS, CDR2 YFSETQ, per germline. The CDR3 loop is CASSLAPGQGYQPQHF. CDR3 nucleotide sequence: TGCGCCAGCAGCTTGGCACCGGGACAGGGTTATCAGCCCCAGCATTTT.

V usage is TRBV25-1 and J usage is TRBJ1-1, with unresolved D. Trimming removed 1 base from V and 8 bases from J, with 8 bases in between. Per the germline V gene, CDR1 is MGHDK and CDR2 is SYGVNS. The CDR3 runs 12 residues. CDR3 sequence: CASSESTIEAFF. CDR3 in DNA: TGTGCCAGCAGTGAATCAACTATCGAAGCTTTCTTT.

The chain combines TRBV6-1 with TRBJ2-5; 10 bases agree with TRBD1. The junction had 11 bases not matched to a gene; V was cut back by 3 bases and J by 4 bases. The length of the CDR3 is 17 residues. Germline V gene sequence: CDR1 MNHNS, CDR2 SASEGT. As DNA, the CDR3 is TGTGCCAGCAGTGATGACAGGGGGCTACCCCTATCAGAGACCCAGTACTTC. Amino acid sequence: CASSDDRGLPLSETQYF.

This clone was recorded once. The rearrangement links TRBV10-3 to TRBJ2-5; 7 positions match TRBD2. The CDR3 is made up of 14 amino acids. Germline V gene data show CDR1 as ENHRY and CDR2 as SYGVKD. V shed 3 bases, J shed 4 bases, and the junction held 5 bases outside the gene matches. The CDR3 loop reads CAISDGGSGETQYF. Here the CDR3 DNA reads TGTGCCATCAGTGACGGCGGGAGTGGAGAGACCCAGTACTTC.

The chain recombines TRBV2 with TRBJ1-4, with D perhaps matching TRBD1 (6 bases). Germline-derived CDR1 and CDR2 are SNHLY and FYNNEI. Deletions cut 5 bases from V and 2 bases from J, with 12 bases between. The CDR3 sequence is 15 residues long. The CDR3 DNA follows: TGTGCCAGCAGTACCTTCAGGGGTACTAATGAAAAACTGTTTTTT. Encoded protein: CASSTFRGTNEKLFF.

The genes are TRBV6-2 or TRBV6-3 and TRBJ2-1; 7 nucleotides align to TRBD2. V was pared by 0 bases and J by 4 bases, with 3 bases of the junction left unmatched. The CDR3 has 15 amino acids. The germline V gene encodes CDR1 MNHEY and CDR2 SVGEGT. The CDR3 sequence: CASSYSGEGYNEQFF. The CDR3 nucleotides read TGTGCCAGCAGTTACTCCGGGGAGGGGTACAATGAGCAGTTCTTC.

This clone occurred many times. The chain carries TRBV24-1 and TRBJ1-2; TRBD1 is a possible D gene (6 bases). Germline CDR1 is KGHDR and CDR2 is SFDVKD. Trimming left V 3 bases short and J 5 bases short, with 15 bases between. The CDR3 length is 15 residues. The CDR3: CATSDNLGQQYGYTF. CDR3 coding DNA: TGTGCCACCAGTGATAATTTAGGACAGCAATATGGCTACACCTTC.

This chain joins TRBV12-5 and TRBJ2-2; 12 nucleotides align to TRBD1. Unmatched junction bases numbered 4, after V lost 7 bases and J lost 7 bases. There are 14 residues in the CDR3. Germline-derived CDR1 and CDR2 are LGHNT and FRNRAP. The CDR3 reads CASAGQGAFGELFF. In DNA, the CDR3 is TGTGCTAGTGCGGGACAGGGGGCTTTCGGGGAGCTGTTTTTT.

The J gene is TRBJ2-3, the V gene TRBV7-3, with 9 bases fitting TRBD2. This CDR3 has 19 amino acids. Trimming removed 2 bases from V and 2 bases from J; junction bases left unmatched: 14. Per germline, CDR1 SGHTA and CDR2 FQGTGA. The CDR3 nucleotides are TGTGCCAGCAGCTTATCCTCCTCGTTTATAGCGGGGGCCACAGATACGCAGTATTTT. This encodes CASSLSSSFIAGATDTQYF.